This TCR beta chain is from a study of OX40 agonist ivuxolimab in advanced cancers. General study points: Low normalized T-cell clonal expansion was additionally recorded for some nonresponders. With doses of 0.1-3.0 mg/kg, partial responders showed among the lowest clonal expansion.

Concerning this clone itself: What it recognizes is unknown.

The assay was immunoSEQ multiplex PCR, and TCRdb's table has in-frame clones only and misses some. The sample comprises 60,000 to 75,000 clones, 70% to 90% of which are singletons, and approximately 1.2% rests with the top ten. The germline V gene encodes CDR1 SGHDT and CDR2 YYEEEE. The V end lost 2 bases, the J end lost 2 bases, and 11 bases lay between the germline ends. The CDR3 extends over 14 amino acids. The rearrangement joins TRBV5-6 to TRBJ2-7; D is possibly TRBD1 (6 bases). The source is an adult with an advanced solid tumor such as melanoma, head and neck, liver or kidney cancer. Sample: CD4+ or CD8+ T cells sorted from blood, taken in a trial of the OX40 agonist ivuxolimab. The CDR3 DNA follows: TGTGCCAGCAGCTTTCGGGACAACCCCTACGAGCAGTACTTC. This gives the protein CASSFRDNPYEQYF. Full variable domain (outside the CDR3, taken from reference TRBV5-6 and TRBJ2-7): DAGVTQSPTHLIKTRGQQVTLRCSPKSGHDTVSWYQQALGQGPQFIFQYYEEEERQRGNFPDRFSGHQFPNYSSELNVNALLLGDSALYLCASSFRDNPYEQYFGPGTRLTVT.